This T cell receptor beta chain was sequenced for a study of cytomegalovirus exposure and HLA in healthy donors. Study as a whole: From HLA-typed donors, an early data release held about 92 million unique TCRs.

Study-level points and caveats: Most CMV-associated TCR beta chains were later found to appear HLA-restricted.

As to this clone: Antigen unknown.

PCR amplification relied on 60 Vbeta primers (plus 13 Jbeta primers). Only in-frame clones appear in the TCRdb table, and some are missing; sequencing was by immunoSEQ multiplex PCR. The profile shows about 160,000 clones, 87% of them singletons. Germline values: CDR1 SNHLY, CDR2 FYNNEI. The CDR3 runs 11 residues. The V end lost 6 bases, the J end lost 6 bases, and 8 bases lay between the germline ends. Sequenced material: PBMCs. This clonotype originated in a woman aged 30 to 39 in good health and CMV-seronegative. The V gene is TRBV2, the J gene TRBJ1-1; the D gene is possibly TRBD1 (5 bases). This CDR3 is CASREGPEAFF. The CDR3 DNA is TGTGCCAGCAGGGAGGGACCTGAAGCTTTCTTT.